This TCR beta chain comes out of a study of shared T cell receptors in the human thymus. Germline V CDR1 and CDR2: SGHDT, YYEEEE. The CDR3 is made up of 16 amino acids. V was pared by 4 bases and J by 0 bases, with 7 bases of the junction left unmatched. Generated by immunoSEQ multiplex PCR, the TCRdb table keeps only in-frame clones and is missing some. The sample consists of hundreds of thousands of clones, around 85% of them appearing once. The sample was also reused in another study, on human thymus T cells. As reported in that work: The sample donors, healthy Finnish infants, were having corrective surgery for congenital heart defects. The thymus tissue came from resections taken during corrective heart surgery. What appeared biased in thymic and blood repertoires was the usage of V and J genes.

The specimen sequenced was thymocytes. The chain carries TRBV5-6 and TRBJ1-1, with TRBD1 identical over 9 bases. The receptor's source is a girl in the first two years of life with a congenital heart defect. The CDR3 region is CASSDGTGPLNTEAFF. The CDR3 DNA sequence: TGTGCCAGCAGCGACGGGACAGGGCCACTGAACACTGAAGCTTTCTTT.